This T cell receptor beta chain was sequenced during a study of cytomegalovirus exposure and HLA in healthy donors. General study findings and limits: Reports credit the classifier with highly specific, highly sensitive diagnosis of cytomegalovirus status. Most sequenced TCRs were rare (though some public TCRs occurred in many donors). In a later analysis, TCR beta V- and J-gene trimming was associated with a missense DCLRE1C variant. In vitro checks showed that a few CMV-associated chains really do target CMV antigens.

About this clone: As yet, its antigen is unknown.

PCR primers comprised 60 Vbeta and 13 Jbeta primers. TCRdb keeps only in-frame clones here, not all; method: immunoSEQ multiplex PCR. The sample lists some 150,000 clones, about 80% occurring once. This CDR3 contains 15 residues. Germline CDR1 reads SGHTA; CDR2 reads FQGNSA. V lost 1 base to trimming and J lost 5 bases; unmatched junction nucleotides: 7. The chain is built from TRBV7-2 and TRBJ1-2, with 7 bases lining up with TRBD1. Sequenced material: PBMCs. The receptor's source is a woman aged 40 to 50 in good health and CMV-seronegative. The CDR3 loop reads CASSLGNPGQYGYTF. CDR3 in DNA: TGTGCCAGCAGCTTAGGGAACCCGGGACAGTATGGCTACACCTTC.